Listed below are T cell receptor beta chains from one sample, sequenced in a study of T-cell memory formation after mild COVID-19. Via MiXCR, TCRdb re-called the 5' RACE reads, giving one row per CDR3 protein. Seen here are tens of thousands of distinct CDR3 sequences, roughly 7.4% observed once, and the top ten hold 14%. What was sequenced was PBMCs or a T cell subset sorted from them (not recorded which). Source of these receptors: an adult woman who had mild COVID-19 (a few samples of this study predate the infection). Cell type and time point are not known. Each CDR3 is given without its conserved first and last residue. A D gene is named only where the DNA matches it firmly.

CDR3aa	v_gene	j_gene	d_gene
AGSGNRGTSSYEQY	TRBV6-1	TRBJ2-7	NA
ASSQSPEQGWGEAF	TRBV4-1	TRBJ1-1	NA
ASSPGTGPSGANVLT	TRBV12-3/TRBV12-4	TRBJ2-6	TRBD1
ASSLGNQPQH	TRBV7-9	TRBJ1-5	NA
ASSLGLAGYEQY	TRBV7-2	TRBJ2-7	TRBD2
ASSLTRPPTVHQF	TRBV7-6	TRBJ2-1	NA
ASSLDPEPNQPQH	TRBV5-4	TRBJ1-5	NA
SANGQLRDNSPLH	TRBV20-1	TRBJ1-6	NA
ASSWAEQETQY	TRBV6-2/TRBV6-3	TRBJ2-5	NA
ASSQYGTEMDNEQF	TRBV23-1	TRBJ2-1	NA
ASSQDSAINYGYT	TRBV4-1	TRBJ1-2	NA
ASRLLGEQF	TRBV6-5	TRBJ2-1	NA
ASSQVELITGELF	TRBV4-1	TRBJ2-2	NA
ASSLNGWSARYYGYT	TRBV27	TRBJ1-2	NA
ASSPGLAGVEY	TRBV28	TRBJ2-7	TRBD2
ASRDPVGQSGNTIY	TRBV6-2/TRBV6-3	TRBJ1-3	NA
ASSIPGQGTGYT	TRBV19	TRBJ1-2	TRBD1
ASSQRPIAGGPRHNEQF	TRBV14	TRBJ2-1	TRBD2
ASSRSVGNTEAF	TRBV7-9	TRBJ1-1	NA
ASSPSGRNTEAF	TRBV7-6	TRBJ1-1	NA
ASSGGAANTEAF	TRBV12-3/TRBV12-4	TRBJ1-1	NA
ASSLRNRGLSEQY	TRBV12-3/TRBV12-4	TRBJ2-7	TRBD1
ASSSSRPGYEQF	TRBV7-8	TRBJ2-1	NA
AIRTGDNSPLH	TRBV10-3	TRBJ1-6	NA
ASSLEQNYGYT	TRBV5-1	TRBJ1-2	NA
ASRGGTSFTGELF	TRBV28	TRBJ2-2	NA
ASKGGTSSTDTQY	TRBV2	TRBJ2-3	NA
ASSYSNLAGAFYEQY	TRBV6-2/TRBV6-3	TRBJ2-7	TRBD2
SATQGYNYGYT	TRBV20-1	TRBJ1-2	NA
ASSTTSGGSGNNEQF	TRBV14	TRBJ2-1	TRBD2
ASSEFPMSGGGADTQY	TRBV2	TRBJ2-3	TRBD2
SAIRYPMNTEAF	TRBV20-1	TRBJ1-1	NA
ASSQEGDASYNEQF	TRBV4-3	TRBJ2-1	NA
ASSADRAGANVLT	TRBV7-6	TRBJ2-6	TRBD1
ASSLNERKGTDTQY	TRBV12-3/TRBV12-4	TRBJ2-3	NA
ASSLDGGTVQETQY	TRBV7-6	TRBJ2-5	NA
AISESGGGIYEQY	TRBV10-3	TRBJ2-7	NA
ASSTRRGSGIVHGASYNEQF	TRBV27	TRBJ2-1	TRBD2
ASTYTGELF	TRBV12-3/TRBV12-4	TRBJ2-2	NA
SVEYRGREKLF	TRBV29-1	TRBJ1-4	TRBD1
ASSQGASGGYNEQF	TRBV4-1	TRBJ2-1	TRBD2
ASSFLAEETQY	TRBV11-2	TRBJ2-5	TRBD2
ASSTSGSALLETQY	TRBV5-1	TRBJ2-5	TRBD2
ASSYARTSGNPSYNEQF	TRBV2	TRBJ2-1	TRBD2
ASSRTGGEEAF	TRBV2	TRBJ1-1	TRBD1
ASSDGGKGANVLT	TRBV6-4	TRBJ2-6	NA
AISELEEQY	TRBV10-3	TRBJ2-7	NA
ASSPSTATGNTIY	TRBV7-2	TRBJ1-3	NA
SARENEQF	TRBV20-1	TRBJ2-1	NA
SARDLQGASNGYT	TRBV20-1	TRBJ1-2	TRBD1
ASSIGTGNADGYT	TRBV19	TRBJ1-2	NA
ASSPQIGTSQGEQF	TRBV5-1	TRBJ2-1	TRBD2
ASSFDGRGATEAF	TRBV11-2	TRBJ1-1	NA
ATSRDPPGANVLT	TRBV15	TRBJ2-6	NA
ASSVVGLLYEQY	TRBV9	TRBJ2-7	NA
ASSFWASLKETQY	TRBV12-3/TRBV12-4	TRBJ2-5	NA
ASSLGAPRGRGYEQY	TRBV7-2	TRBJ2-7	NA